Listed here are 18 T cell receptor beta chains from one sample, sequenced in a study of identical twins' blood T cells. TCRdb re-derived calls from the 5' RACE reads in MiXCR, one entry per CDR3 protein. The sample has hundreds of thousands of distinct CDR3 sequences; 25% to 35% are singletons. Material for sequencing was PBMCs. Receptors were obtained from a woman between 18 and 55 years old in good health.

This clonotype has at least ten counts. CDR3 in DNA: TGTGCCAGTACCCCAACCGATGGGGAGATCAATCAGCCCCAGCATTTT. Translation gives CASTPTDGEINQPQHF. The V and J genes are TRBV19 and TRBJ1-5; no definite D call. The CDR3 covers 16 residues. V shed 7 bases and J shed 3 bases, with 19 bases lying between them. The germline V gene encodes CDR1 LNHDA and CDR2 SQIVND (reference sequence).

The V gene is TRBV29-1, the J gene TRBJ1-1, with D maybe TRBD1 (5 bases). From germline, CDR1 is SQVTM and CDR2 ANQGSEA. The CDR3 has 13 amino acids. V was pared by 0 bases and J by 4 bases, with 9 bases between. DNA for the CDR3: TGCAGCGTTGAAGATACGGGACTCACTGAAGCTTTCTTT. This translates into CSVEDTGLTEAFF. The full variable domain, completed using reference TRBV29-1 and TRBJ1-1, is SAVISQKPSRDICQRGTSLTIQCQVDSQVTMMFWYRQQPGQSLTLIATANQGSEATYESGFVIDKFPISRPNLTFSTLTVSNMSPEDSSIYLCSVEDTGLTEAFFGQGTRLTVV.

This clonotype was picked up many times. The rearrangement links TRBV29-1 to TRBJ1-2; no firm D call. The V gene lost 4 bases and the J gene lost 3 bases, with 3 bases spanning the gap. CDR3 length equals 10 residues. Germline CDR1 reads SQVTM; CDR2 reads ANQGSEA. The CDR3 is CSVADYGYTF. In nucleotides, the CDR3 is TGCAGCGTTGCCGACTATGGCTACACCTTC.

The chain carries TRBV20-1 and TRBJ2-7, with D possibly matching TRBD1 (5 bases). CDR3 size: 14 residues. Germline-derived CDR1 and CDR2 are DFQATT and SNEGSKA (reference sequence). Deletions cut 6 bases from V and 0 bases from J, with 15 bases between. The CDR3 DNA sequence: TGCAGTGCCCGGGTTAGGGGCCTCTCCTACGAGCAGTACTTC. Translation gives CSARVRGLSYEQYF.

The rearrangement joins TRBV12-3 or TRBV12-4 to TRBJ1-3; no clear D. CDR3 length equals 14 residues. V lost 7 bases to trimming and J lost 3 bases, with 13 bases between them. The DNA for the CDR3 is TGTGCCAGCACCCTAGTGGACTATGGAAACACCATATATTTT. Translation: CASTLVDYGNTIYF.

The chain combines TRBV11-3 with TRBJ1-2, with D perhaps matching TRBD1 (5 bases). Trimming took off 3 bases at V and 6 bases at J, with 11 bases between the two ends. The CDR3 spans 13 residues. Looked up from germline, CDR1 is SGHNT and CDR2 is YENEEA. CDR3 nucleotide sequence: TGTGCCAGCAGCTTTGTGAGGGGAGATGGCTACACCTTC. Translated: CASSFVRGDGYTF.

The J gene is TRBJ1-5, the V gene TRBV20-1, with 9 bases matching TRBD1. The CDR3 loop spans 15 amino acids. The trim removed 3 bases at V and 3 bases at J, leaving 6 bases unmatched. CDR1 and CDR2 (germline): DFQATT, SNEGSKA (reference sequence). The CDR3 bases are TGCAGTGCTAGGGCCGGGACAGGGTACAATCAGCCCCAGCATTTT. Amino acids: CSARAGTGYNQPQHF.

The rearrangement uses TRBV6-2 or TRBV6-3 and TRBJ1-5; no clear D gene. Trimming shortened V by 1 base and J by 7 bases, and 11 bases separated the two germline ends. Germline V gene lookup returns CDR1 MNHEY and CDR2 SVGEGT. The CDR3 is 14 residues long. The DNA for the CDR3 is TGTGCCAGCAGTTACTGGGCAGGAAAACAGCCCCAGCATTTT. Protein product: CASSYWAGKQPQHF.

This clonotype was counted between two and nine times. This chain links TRBV7-9 with TRBJ1-1; a possible D gene is TRBD1 (5 bases). The V gene's germline CDR1 is SEHNR and CDR2 FQNEAQ (reference sequence). This CDR3 spans 13 amino acids. Trimming removed 5 bases at V and 6 bases at J, with 13 bases between. CDR3 sequence (DNA): TGTGCCAGCAGCCTAGGGACGGGTCCTGAAGCTTTCTTT. It is translated as CASSLGTGPEAFF.

This rearrangement joins TRBV6-2 or TRBV6-3 to TRBJ2-1; 13 nucleotides align to TRBD2. Germline V gene sequence: CDR1 MNHEY, CDR2 SVGEGT. This CDR3 has 16 amino acids. V dropped 6 bases and J dropped 9; count of bases not matched to a gene: 11. The CDR3 nucleotides are TGTGCCAGCAGCCGACTAGCGGGAGGTCCAGTGGCTGAGCAGTTCTTC. Translated: CASSRLAGGPVAEQFF.

This clonotype has more than one count but fewer than ten. The rearrangement joins TRBV29-1 to TRBJ2-6; 8 bases fit TRBD2. The CDR3 contains 16 residues. J gave up 0 bases and V 6 bases, and 7 bases lay outside the gene matches. Per the germline V gene, CDR1 is SQVTM and CDR2 is ANQGSEA. DNA of the CDR3: TGCAGCGTCCAAGGACTAGCAAGCTCTGGGGCCAACGTCCTGACTTTC. Amino acid sequence: CSVQGLASSGANVLTF. Complete variable domain (other parts from reference TRBV29-1 and TRBJ2-6): SAVISQKPSRDICQRGTSLTIQCQVDSQVTMMFWYRQQPGQSLTLIATANQGSEATYESGFVIDKFPISRPNLTFSTLTVSNMSPEDSSIYLCSVQGLASSGANVLTFGAGSRLTVL.

Here the CDR3 reads CASSQGPGDNYGYTF. CDR3 nucleotide sequence: TGTGCCAGCAGCCAGGGCCCAGGAGATAACTATGGCTACACCTTC. V is TRBV3-1 and J is TRBJ1-2, with no clear D. CDR3 length equals 15 residues. Germline V gene data show CDR1 as LGHDT and CDR2 as YNNKEL (reference sequence). Trimming took 3 bases from V and 1 from J, leaving 12 bases between them.

This sequence joins TRBV15 and TRBJ1-1; possibly TRBD1 for D (6 bases). There are 14 residues in the CDR3. The germline gives CDR1 LNHNV, CDR2 YYDKDF (reference sequence). V was cut by 3 bases and J by 4 bases, with 12 bases left in between. The CDR3 loop reads CATSRVDRTTEAFF. The CDR3, as DNA: TGTGCCACCAGCAGGGTGGACAGAACCACTGAAGCTTTCTTT.

This clonotype has a handful of counts. The rearrangement links TRBV18 to TRBJ1-2, with D unclear. V was pared by 5 bases and J by 8 bases, with 12 bases between. CDR3 size: 12 residues. The germline gives CDR1 KGHSH, CDR2 LQKENI. In DNA form, the CDR3 reads TGTGCCAGCTCATCCTCCGACGGGGGCTACACCTTC. It codes for CASSSSDGGYTF.

This clonotype was found a few times. The chain links TRBV2 to TRBJ1-5; the D is unclear. Germline V gene sequence: CDR1 SNHLY, CDR2 FYNNEI. The length of the CDR3 is 17 residues. The germline V and J ends were trimmed by 0 bases and 4 bases, with 16 bases remaining between them. CDR3 in amino acids: CASSEAAFRWWNQPQHF. The CDR3 bases are TGTGCCAGCAGTGAAGCGGCGTTTAGGTGGTGGAATCAGCCCCAGCATTTT.

Worth noting for this clonotype: At one of its ends the junction is not consistent with the germline gene, which may arise from a read error. The chain has TRBV20-1 and TRBJ2-1; TRBD2 agrees at 8 bases. Germline lookup yields CDR1 DFQATT and CDR2 SNEGSKA (reference sequence). This CDR3 is 13 amino acids long. CDR3 region: CSASGGAYNDQFF. The CDR3 region has the DNA TGCAGTGCTAGCGGGGGGGCCTACAATGATCAGTTCTTC.

This clonotype has more than one count but fewer than ten. This chain uses TRBV10-2 with TRBJ2-1; 14 bases are shared with TRBD2. The CDR3 runs 15 residues. V lost 6 bases, J lost 8 bases, and 6 bases stayed unmatched. The germline V gene encodes CDR1 WSHSY and CDR2 SAAADI. DNA for the CDR3: TGCGCCAGCAGGGGGGGGACTAGCGGGAGCTATGAGCAGTTCTTC. Amino acids: CASRGGTSGSYEQFF.

As for this clonotype: A much larger clone lies one base from this, so it may be a read error. The chain links TRBV27 to TRBJ1-1; D gene uncertain. The CDR3 totals 13 residues. Trimming shortened V by 4 bases and J by 7 bases, and 13 bases separated the two germline ends. Germline CDR1 reads MNHEY; CDR2 reads SMNVEV (reference sequence). CDR3 nucleotide sequence: TGTGCCAGCAGTTACACGGTGGAGGGTGAAGCTTTCTTT. Protein sequence: CASSYTVEGEAFF.